This T cell receptor (beta chain) appears in the sequencing data of a study of blood T cells in healthy people across ages. The study's findings and limits: Estimates of diversity drawn from one million T cells were considered underestimates.

This clonotype was observed a handful of times. The antigen is undetermined. A second PCR of roughly 6 to 12 cycles used a sample-barcoded 5' primer and a J-beta primer mix. One entry per CDR3 protein, called by TCRdb with MiXCR from the 5' RACE reads. The sample shows about 1.8 million distinct CDR3 sequences, roughly 50% of them seen only once. Trimming took off 3 bases at V and 4 bases at J, with 9 bases between the two ends. CDR3 size: 13 residues. Germline-derived CDR1 and CDR2 are SEHNR and FQNEAQ (reference sequence). The chain joins TRBV7-9 to TRBJ1-2; D is ambiguous. Material: blood. The receptor was isolated from a woman aged 40 to 55 in good health. The CDR3 here is CASSLAATYGYTF. In DNA, the CDR3 is TGTGCCAGCAGCTTGGCAGCAACCTATGGCTACACCTTC.